This is a list of T cell receptor beta chains from one sample in a study of T cell repertoires in cytomegalovirus infection. One entry per CDR3 protein results from TCRdb running MiXCR on the reads. The sample includes a few hundred thousand distinct CDR3 sequences, about 39% of them seen just once. These receptors' targets are unknown. The sequencing here drew on cultured PBMCs, taken from culture after CMV antigen stimulation. The source is a human donor in good health (CMV status not recorded). Some clones in this sample may be carry-over from other donors' samples. CDR3s include the opening cysteine and the closing phenylalanine or tryptophan. A D gene is named only where the DNA matches it firmly. Clone size, where shown, is once, few, many, or a class for clones that have expanded.

d_call	clone_size	v_call	j_call	cdr3_aa	cdr3_nt
TRBD1	-	TRBV28	TRBJ1-1	CASSYRGWTEAFF	TGTGCCAGCAGTTACAGGGGCTGGACTGAAGCTTTCTTT
-	few	TRBV2	TRBJ2-7	CASSEGRSSYEQYF	TGTGCCAGCAGTGAGGGGAGAAGCTCCTACGAGCAGTACTTC
-	-	TRBV7-9	TRBJ1-1	CASRAGNTEAFF	TGTGCCAGCAGGGCAGGGAACACTGAAGCTTTCTTT
TRBD1	once	TRBV4-1	TRBJ2-7	CASSLVGQGKNEQYF	TGTGCCAGCAGCCTAGTGGGACAGGGGAAGAACGAGCAGTACTTC
-	few	TRBV7-9	TRBJ1-2	CASSFAGIYGYTF	TGTGCCAGCAGCTTCGCAGGGATCTATGGCTACACCTTC
-	few	TRBV7-9	TRBJ1-5	CASSSGGGGQPQHF	TGTGCCAGCAGCTCGGGTGGGGGCGGGCAGCCCCAGCATTTT
-	-	TRBV11-2	TRBJ2-1	CASSLGTQYYEQFF	TGTGCCAGCAGCTTAGGGACCCAGTATTATGAGCAGTTCTTC
-	few	TRBV12-3/TRBV12-4	TRBJ2-2	CASYLGGGDTGELFF	TGTGCCAGCTACTTAGGGGGAGGGGACACCGGGGAGCTGTTTTTT
-	once	TRBV28	TRBJ2-7	CASSSGTFPYEQYF	TGTGCCAGCAGTTCCGGGACCTTTCCCTACGAGCAGTACTTC
TRBD2	few	TRBV12-3/TRBV12-4	TRBJ2-1	CASSLVLAGVFNEQFF	TGTGCCAGCAGTTTAGTCCTAGCGGGAGTGTTCAATGAGCAGTTCTTC
-	few	TRBV7-2	TRBJ2-7	CASTYGLSYEQYF	TGTGCCAGCACTTACGGGCTCTCCTACGAGCAGTACTTC
-	-	TRBV7-2	TRBJ2-7	CASTRRAGTDEQYF	TGTGCCAGCACCCGGCGGGCGGGGACTGACGAGCAGTACTTC
-	-	TRBV5-1	TRBJ2-2	CASSLLTGSNTGELFF	TGCGCCAGCAGCTTACTCACAGGTTCGAACACCGGGGAGCTGTTTTTT
TRBD2	-	TRBV4-1	TRBJ2-5	CASSQRLAETQYF	TGCGCCAGCAGCCAAAGACTAGCGGAGACCCAGTACTTC
-	-	TRBV7-9	TRBJ2-2	CASSSSDVSRGRNTGELFF	TGTGCCAGCAGCTCCTCAGATGTTAGCCGGGGGAGAAACACCGGGGAGCTGTTTTTT